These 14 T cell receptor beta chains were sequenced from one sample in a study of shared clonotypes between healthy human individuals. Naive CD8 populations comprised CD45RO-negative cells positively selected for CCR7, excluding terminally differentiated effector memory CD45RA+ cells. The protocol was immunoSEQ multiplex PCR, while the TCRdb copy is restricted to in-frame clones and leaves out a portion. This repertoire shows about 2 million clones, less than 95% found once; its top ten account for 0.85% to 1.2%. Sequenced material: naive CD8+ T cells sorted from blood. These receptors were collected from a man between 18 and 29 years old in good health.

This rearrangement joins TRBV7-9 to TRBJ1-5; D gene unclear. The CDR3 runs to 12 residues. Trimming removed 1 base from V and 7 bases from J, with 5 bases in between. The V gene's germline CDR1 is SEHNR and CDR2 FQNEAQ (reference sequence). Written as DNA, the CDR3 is TGTGCCAGCAGCTTAGACGAACAGCCCCAGCATTTT. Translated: CASSLDEQPQHF. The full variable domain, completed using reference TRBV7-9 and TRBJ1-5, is DTGVSQNPRHKITKRGQNVTFRCDPISEHNRLYWYRQTLGQGPEFLTYFQNEAQLEKSRLLSDRFSAERPKGSFSTLEIQRTEQGDSAMYLCASSLDEQPQHFGDGTRLSIL.

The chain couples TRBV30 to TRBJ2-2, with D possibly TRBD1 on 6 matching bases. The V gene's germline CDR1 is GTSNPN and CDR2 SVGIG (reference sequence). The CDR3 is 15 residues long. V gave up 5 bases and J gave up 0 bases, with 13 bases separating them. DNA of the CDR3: TGTGCCTGGGAGATCGACAGGTCGAACACCGGGGAGCTGTTTTTT. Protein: CAWEIDRSNTGELFF.

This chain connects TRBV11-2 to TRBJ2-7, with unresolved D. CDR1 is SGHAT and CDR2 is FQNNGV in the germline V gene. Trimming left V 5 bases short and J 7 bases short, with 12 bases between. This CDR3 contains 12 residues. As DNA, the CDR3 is TGTGCCAGCAGCCCAGGAATGAGGGAGCAGTACTTC. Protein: CASSPGMREQYF.

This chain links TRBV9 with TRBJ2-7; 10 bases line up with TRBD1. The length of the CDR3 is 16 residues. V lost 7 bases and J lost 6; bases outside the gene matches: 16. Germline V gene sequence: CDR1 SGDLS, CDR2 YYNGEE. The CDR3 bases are TGTGCCAGCGGAGCTTCGACAGGGGGCGAAAATAGCGAGCAGTACTTC. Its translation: CASGASTGGENSEQYF.

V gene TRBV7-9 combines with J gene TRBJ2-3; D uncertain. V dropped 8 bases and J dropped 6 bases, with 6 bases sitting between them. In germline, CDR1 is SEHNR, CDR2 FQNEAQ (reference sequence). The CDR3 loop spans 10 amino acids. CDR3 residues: CASGRDTQYF. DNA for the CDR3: TGTGCCAGCGGCAGGGATACGCAGTATTTT.

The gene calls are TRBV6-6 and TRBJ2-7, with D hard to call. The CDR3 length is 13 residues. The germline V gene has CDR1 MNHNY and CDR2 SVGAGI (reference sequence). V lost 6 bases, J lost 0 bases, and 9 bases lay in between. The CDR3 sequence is CASRTLGSYEQYF. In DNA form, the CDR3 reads TGTGCCAGCAGGACTCTAGGCTCCTACGAGCAGTACTTC.

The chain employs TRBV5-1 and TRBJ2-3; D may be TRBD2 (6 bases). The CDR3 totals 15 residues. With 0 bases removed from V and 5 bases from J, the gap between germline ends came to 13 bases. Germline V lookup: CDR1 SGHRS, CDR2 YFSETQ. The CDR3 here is CASSLDVGREDTQYF. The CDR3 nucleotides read TGCGCCAGCAGCTTGGATGTTGGGCGGGAAGATACGCAGTATTTT.

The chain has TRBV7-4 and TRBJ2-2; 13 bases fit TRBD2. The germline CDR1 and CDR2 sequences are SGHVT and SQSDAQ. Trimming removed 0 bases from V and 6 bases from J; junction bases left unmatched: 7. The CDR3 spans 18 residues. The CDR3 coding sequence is TGTGCCAGCAGCTTAGCGCGAGGGACTAGCGGGGAATCCGGGGAGCTGTTTTTT. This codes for CASSLARGTSGESGELFF.

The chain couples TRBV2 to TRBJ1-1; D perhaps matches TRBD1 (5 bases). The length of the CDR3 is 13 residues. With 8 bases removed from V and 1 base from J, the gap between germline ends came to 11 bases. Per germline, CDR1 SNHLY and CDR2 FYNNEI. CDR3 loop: CASEEGWNTEAFF. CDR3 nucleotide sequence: TGTGCCAGCGAGGAGGGGTGGAACACTGAAGCTTTCTTT.

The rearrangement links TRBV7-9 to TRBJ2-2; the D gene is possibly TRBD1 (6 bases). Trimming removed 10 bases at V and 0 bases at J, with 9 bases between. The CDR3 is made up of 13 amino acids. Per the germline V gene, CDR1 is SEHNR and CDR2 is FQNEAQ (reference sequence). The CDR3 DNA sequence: TGTGCCACAGGGGTGGCGAACACCGGGGAGCTGTTTTTT. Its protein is CATGVANTGELFF.

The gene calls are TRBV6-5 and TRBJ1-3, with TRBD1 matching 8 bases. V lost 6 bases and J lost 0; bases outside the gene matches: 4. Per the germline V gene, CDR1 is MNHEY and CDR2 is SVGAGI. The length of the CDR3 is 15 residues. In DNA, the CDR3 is TGTGCCAGCAGCCCCGGACAGGGCTCTGGAAACACCATATATTTT. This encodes CASSPGQGSGNTIYF.

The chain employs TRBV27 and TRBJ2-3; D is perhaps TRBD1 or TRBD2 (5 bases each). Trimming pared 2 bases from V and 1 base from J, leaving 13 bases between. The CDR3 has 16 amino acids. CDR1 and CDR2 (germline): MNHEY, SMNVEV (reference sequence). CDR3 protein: CASSLMGVGGTDTQYF. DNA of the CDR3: TGTGCCAGCAGTTTAATGGGGGTCGGGGGCACAGATACGCAGTATTTT.

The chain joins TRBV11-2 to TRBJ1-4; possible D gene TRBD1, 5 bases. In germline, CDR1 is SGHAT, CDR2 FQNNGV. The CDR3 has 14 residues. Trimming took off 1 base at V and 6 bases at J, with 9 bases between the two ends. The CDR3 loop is CASSLVEGYEKLFF. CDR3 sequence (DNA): TGTGCCAGCAGCTTAGTGGAGGGGTATGAAAAACTGTTTTTT.

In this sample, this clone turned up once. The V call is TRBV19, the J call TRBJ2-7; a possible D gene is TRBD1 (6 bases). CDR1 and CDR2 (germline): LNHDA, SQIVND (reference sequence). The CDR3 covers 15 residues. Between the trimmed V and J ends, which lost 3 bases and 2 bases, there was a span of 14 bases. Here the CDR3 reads CASSMPGHGTYEQYF. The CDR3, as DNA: TGTGCCAGTAGTATGCCGGGACATGGGACCTACGAGCAGTACTTC.